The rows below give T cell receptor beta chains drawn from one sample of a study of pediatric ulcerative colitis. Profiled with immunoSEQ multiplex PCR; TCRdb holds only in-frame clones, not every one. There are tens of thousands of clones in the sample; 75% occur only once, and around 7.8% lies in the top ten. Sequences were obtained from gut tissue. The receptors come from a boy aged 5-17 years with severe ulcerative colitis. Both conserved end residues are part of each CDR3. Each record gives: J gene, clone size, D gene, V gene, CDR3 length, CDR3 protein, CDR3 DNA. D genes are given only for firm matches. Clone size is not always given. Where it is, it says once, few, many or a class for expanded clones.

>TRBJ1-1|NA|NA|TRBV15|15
CATSREKALNTEAFF
TGTGCCACCAGCAGAGAGAAGGCTTTGAACACTGAAGCTTTCTTT
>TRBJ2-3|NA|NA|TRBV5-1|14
CASSLAVGTDTQYF
TGCGCCAGCAGCTTGGCGGTCGGCACAGATACGCAGTATTTT
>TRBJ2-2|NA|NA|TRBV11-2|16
CASSLGGRVNTGELFF
TGTGCCAGCAGCTTAGGGGGGCGGGTGAACACCGGGGAGCTGTTTTTT
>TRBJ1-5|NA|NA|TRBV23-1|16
CASSQYRKYSNQPQHF
TGCGCCAGCAGTCAATACAGGAAATATAGCAATCAGCCCCAGCATTTT
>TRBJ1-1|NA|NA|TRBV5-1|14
CASSLESTSAEAFF
TGCGCCAGCAGCTTGGAATCAACATCAGCTGAAGCTTTCTTT
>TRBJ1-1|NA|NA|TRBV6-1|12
CASSDFGLEAFF
TGTGCCAGCAGTGATTTTGGTTTAGAAGCTTTCTTT
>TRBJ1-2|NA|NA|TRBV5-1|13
CASSPFGVGGYTF
TGCGCCAGCAGCCCTTTCGGGGTAGGGGGCTACACCTTC
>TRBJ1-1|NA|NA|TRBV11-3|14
CASSPGGDPGRAFF
TGTGCCAGCAGCCCCGGGGGGGACCCGGGTAGGGCTTTCTTT
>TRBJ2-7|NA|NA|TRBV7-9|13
CASTEAGAYEQYF
TGTGCCAGCACAGAGGCTGGAGCCTACGAGCAGTACTTC
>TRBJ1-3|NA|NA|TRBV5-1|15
CASSPQGFSGNTIYF
TGCGCCAGCAGTCCACAGGGTTTTTCGGGAAACACCATATATTTT
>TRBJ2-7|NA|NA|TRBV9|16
CASSSGVTRSSYEQYF
TGTGCCAGCAGCAGTGGGGTAACTAGGTCCTCCTACGAGCAGTACTTC
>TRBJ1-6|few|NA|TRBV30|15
CAWSGSGTYNSPLHF
TGTGCCTGGAGTGGGTCAGGCACCTATAATTCACCCCTCCACTTT
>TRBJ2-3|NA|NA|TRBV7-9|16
CASSPRQPPSTDTQYF
TGTGCCAGCAGCCCTAGACAGCCCCCTAGCACAGATACGCAGTATTTT
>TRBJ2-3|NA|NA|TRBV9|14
CASSPSGGPTKVYF
TGTGCCAGCAGCCCTAGTGGGGGGCCCACGAAAGTGTATTTT
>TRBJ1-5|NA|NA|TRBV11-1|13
CASSLDRAQPQHF
TGTGCCAGCAGCTTAGATCGGGCTCAGCCCCAGCATTTT
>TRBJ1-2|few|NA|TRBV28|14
CASTLPRQNYGYTF
TGTGCCAGCACCCTCCCCCGACAGAACTATGGCTACACCTTC
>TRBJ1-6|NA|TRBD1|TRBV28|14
CASAGTGHNSPLHF
TGTGCCAGCGCCGGGACAGGCCATAATTCACCCCTCCACTTT
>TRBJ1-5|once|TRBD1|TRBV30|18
CAWSPKPGQGETNQPQHF
TGTGCCTGGAGTCCAAAGCCGGGACAGGGGGAAACCAATCAGCCCCAGCATTTT
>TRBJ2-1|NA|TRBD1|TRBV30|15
CAWSVRRTGENEQFF
TGTGCCTGGAGTGTACGGAGGACAGGGGAAAATGAGCAGTTCTTC
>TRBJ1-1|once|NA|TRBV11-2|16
CASSLARVGRYTEAFF
TGTGCCAGCAGCTTAGCTCGAGTCGGGAGGTACACTGAAGCTTTCTTT
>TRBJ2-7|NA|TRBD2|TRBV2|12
CATSGLAREQYF
TGTGCCACTTCGGGACTAGCGAGGGAGCAGTACTTC
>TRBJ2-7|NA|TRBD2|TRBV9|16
CASSAETSGGLYEQYF
TGTGCCAGCAGCGCCGAGACTAGCGGCGGCCTCTACGAGCAGTACTTC
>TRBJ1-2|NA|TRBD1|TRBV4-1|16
CASSHERDRGRKGYTF
TGCGCCAGCAGCCACGAGCGGGACAGGGGGCGTAAGGGCTACACCTTC